Below are 25 T cell receptor beta chains sequenced from a single sample in a study of blood T cell repertoires in COVID-19. The repertoire was sequenced with immunoSEQ multiplex PCR; TCRdb's copy has only in-frame clones and lacks some. The sample has approximately 300,000 clones; under 90% are singletons. Sample: PBMCs or T cells enriched from blood (not recorded which). Receptor source: a woman under 30 who had recovered from COVID-19.

The chain carries TRBV7-2 and TRBJ2-2; tentatively, D is TRBD2 (5 bases). Trimming removed 0 bases at V and 2 bases at J, with 25 bases between. Germline V gene data show CDR1 as SGHTA and CDR2 as FQGNSA. The CDR3 length is 21 residues. The DNA of the CDR3 is TGTGCCAGCAGCTTAGCGCTGAGAGGGTCAACCGCTACTTTTAACACCGGGGAGCTGTTTTTT. It yields the protein CASSLALRGSTATFNTGELFF. Complete variable domain (other parts from reference TRBV7-2 and TRBJ2-2): GAGVSQSPSNKVTEKGKDVELRCDPISGHTALYWYRQSLGQGLEFLIYFQGNSAPDKSGLPSDRFSAERTGGSVSTLTIQRTQQEDSAVYLCASSLALRGSTATFNTGELFFGEGSRLTVL.

This clone was detected once. The chain is built from TRBV5-4 and TRBJ2-1; possibly TRBD1 for D (5 bases). Per the germline V gene, CDR1 is SGHNT and CDR2 is YYREEE (reference sequence). This CDR3 comprises 16 residues. Trimming pared 0 bases from V and 0 bases from J, leaving 10 bases between. CDR3 sequence reads: CASSLGVDSSYNEQFF. DNA of the CDR3: TGTGCCAGCAGCTTGGGGGTAGACAGCTCCTACAATGAGCAGTTCTTC. Based on the CDR3 plus reference TRBV5-4 and TRBJ2-1, the full variable domain is ETGVTQSPTHLIKTRGQQVTLRCSSQSGHNTVSWYQQALGQGPQFIFQYYREEENGRGNFPPRFSGLQFPNYSSELNVNALELDDSALYLCASSLGVDSSYNEQFFGPGTRLTVL.

This sequence joins TRBV5-1 and TRBJ2-3, with a possible D match to TRBD1 (6 bases). The CDR3 contains 14 residues. V was pared by 2 bases and J by 6 bases, with 13 bases between. Germline assignment: CDR1 SGHRS and CDR2 YFSETQ. The CDR3 sequence: CASSLGRTVDTQYF. CDR3 nucleotides: TGCGCCAGCAGCTTAGGTAGGACAGTGGATACGCAGTATTTT.

The chain's CDR3 is CAISERQATNEKLFF. CDR3 nucleotide sequence: TGTGCCATCAGTGAACGACAGGCAACTAATGAAAAACTGTTTTTT. This rearrangement joins TRBV10-3 to TRBJ1-4; perhaps TRBD1 as D (6 bases). The CDR3 runs to 15 residues. The V gene's germline CDR1 is ENHRY and CDR2 SYGVKD. V lost 3 bases, J lost 0 bases, and 8 bases lay in between.

The genes are TRBV5-4 and TRBJ2-1, with 15 bases fitting TRBD2. This CDR3 has 19 residues. CDR1 and CDR2 from the germline V gene are SGHNT and YYREEE (reference sequence). J lost 8 bases, V lost 4 bases, and 16 bases had no gene match. The CDR3: CASSAAGAWTSGRAHEQFF. The CDR3 bases are TGTGCCAGCAGCGCAGCAGGGGCCTGGACTAGCGGGAGGGCCCATGAGCAGTTCTTC.

The rearrangement uses TRBV2 and TRBJ2-2; 8 bases are a match to TRBD2. V lost 9 bases and J lost 8; bases outside the gene matches: 8. This CDR3 is 13 amino acids long. Germline values: CDR1 SNHLY, CDR2 FYNNEI. The CDR3 DNA is TGTGCCAGAGCCGGGACTAGGAAGGGGGAGCTGTTTTTT. Its protein product is CARAGTRKGELFF. The variable domain in full, with the rest retrieved from reference TRBV2 and TRBJ2-2, is EPEVTQTPSHQVTQMGQEVILRCVPISNHLYFYWYRQILGQKVEFLVSFYNNEISEKSEIFDDQFSVERPDGSNFTLKIRSTKLEDSAMYFCARAGTRKGELFFGEGSRLTVL.

The chain couples TRBV5-1 to TRBJ1-1; maybe TRBD1 (5 bases). The CDR3 spans 20 residues. CDR1 is SGHRS, CDR2 YFSETQ, per germline. Trimming left V 1 base short and J 0 bases short, with 25 bases between. The CDR3 DNA is TGCGCCAGCAGCTTGTCTCCGGGACTCACCCCGGTAGGCTTGAACACTGAAGCTTTCTTT. Translation gives CASSLSPGLTPVGLNTEAFF.

CDR3 nucleotide sequence: TGTGCCAGCAGCCAGATGACAGGGGCTGGGGCCAACGTCCTGACTTTC. Its translation: CASSQMTGAGANVLTF. The chain joins TRBV3-1 (or the pseudogene TRBV3-2) to TRBJ2-6; the match to TRBD1 covers 8 bases. CDR3 length equals 16 residues. The germline gives CDR1 LGHDT, CDR2 YNNKEL (reference sequence). After removal of 3 bases from V and 2 bases from J, the junction contained 3 bases not matched to a gene.

The rearrangement links TRBV7-9 to TRBJ1-2, with 10 bases that match TRBD1. Germline CDR1 and CDR2: SEHNR and FQNEAQ (reference sequence). V dropped 5 bases and J dropped 4; count of bases not matched to a gene: 10. The CDR3 runs to 16 residues. CDR3 region: CASSVRDRGLLYGYTF. The CDR3 nucleotides read TGTGCCAGCAGCGTCCGGGACAGGGGCCTCCTCTATGGCTACACCTTC.

This clone was counted once. This chain joins TRBV19 and TRBJ2-7, with TRBD1 matching over 7 bases. In germline, CDR1 is LNHDA, CDR2 SQIVND (reference sequence). The junction had 8 bases not matched to a gene; V was cut back by 3 bases and J by 3 bases. The CDR3 spans 15 residues. The CDR3 DNA follows: TGTGCCAGTAGTATGGAGTCGGGACAGAGCTACGAGCAGTACTTC. It yields the protein CASSMESGQSYEQYF.

The V and J genes are TRBV7-8 and TRBJ2-7; D is possibly TRBD2 (6 bases). V lost 4 bases and J 2 bases, leaving 15 bases between the germline ends. The CDR3 loop spans 15 amino acids. Germline lookup yields CDR1 SGHVS and CDR2 FQNEAQ. The CDR3 sequence: CASSSKRVLTYEQYF. CDR3 nucleotide sequence: TGTGCCAGCAGCTCTAAGCGGGTACTTACCTACGAGCAGTACTTC.

This chain links TRBV6-6 with TRBJ2-7; 10 bases are a match to TRBD1. The V segment lost 7 bases and the J segment 5 bases; nucleotides outside the gene matches: 8. From germline, CDR1 is MNHNY and CDR2 SVGAGI (reference sequence). The CDR3 consists of 14 residues. The CDR3, as DNA: TGTGCCAGCAACCCCGGGACAGGGGACAACGAGCAGTACTTC. Its protein is CASNPGTGDNEQYF.

This chain joins TRBV28 and TRBJ2-5, with D hard to call. The CDR3 has 13 residues. From germline, CDR1 is MDHEN and CDR2 SYDVKM. Trimming pared 2 bases from V and 2 bases from J, leaving 6 bases between. CDR3 region: CASSLNSQETQYF. CDR3 DNA sequence: TGTGCCAGCAGTTTAAACAGTCAAGAGACCCAGTACTTC.

J is TRBJ2-3 and V is TRBV5-1, with a tentative D call TRBD2 (5 bases). The CDR3 runs 15 residues. Trimming took off 1 base at V and 6 bases at J, with 15 bases between the two ends. Per the germline V gene, CDR1 is SGHRS and CDR2 is YFSETQ. The CDR3 nucleotides are TGCGCCAGCAGCTTGAGGATGGCAGGCGGGGATACGCAGTATTTT. Its protein product is CASSLRMAGGDTQYF.

This chain links TRBV30 with TRBJ1-3; possible D gene TRBD1, 5 bases. Germline V gene data show CDR1 as GTSNPN and CDR2 as SVGIG (reference sequence). The CDR3 spans 14 residues. V was cut by 5 bases and J by 1 base, with 12 bases left in between. The CDR3 DNA sequence: TGTGCCTGGGCCCGAGGGACTTCTGGAAACACCATATATTTT. Its protein is CAWARGTSGNTIYF.

V is TRBV6-1 and J is TRBJ1-5, with no clear D. Trimming took 0 bases from V and 9 from J, leaving 12 bases between them. In germline, CDR1 is MNHNS, CDR2 SASEGT. There are 14 residues in the CDR3. CDR3 nucleotides: TGTGCCAGCAGTGAAGCGCAACCGCTATTGCCCCAGCATTTT. Its protein is CASSEAQPLLPQHF.

V is TRBV27 and J is TRBJ1-2; possible D gene TRBD1, 6 bases. This CDR3 is built from 16 residues. Trimming shortened V by 3 bases and J by 0 bases, and 14 bases separated the two germline ends. Per germline, CDR1 MNHEY and CDR2 SMNVEV (reference sequence). This chain's CDR3 is CASSFRGQPPNYGYTF. The CDR3 DNA reads as TGTGCCAGCAGTTTCCGAGGACAGCCCCCTAACTATGGCTACACCTTC.

J is TRBJ1-2 and V is TRBV7-2; unclear D gene. Trimming removed 5 bases from V and 5 bases from J, with 12 bases in between. The CDR3 consists of 13 residues. Germline loops: CDR1 SGHTA, CDR2 FQGNSA. CDR3 sequence: CASSNERAYGYTF. CDR3 DNA sequence: TGTGCCAGCAGCAATGAGAGGGCGTATGGCTACACCTTC. Full variable domain (rest looked up from reference TRBV7-2 and TRBJ1-2): GAGVSQSPSNKVTEKGKDVELRCDPISGHTALYWYRQSLGQGLEFLIYFQGNSAPDKSGLPSDRFSAERTGGSVSTLTIQRTQQEDSAVYLCASSNERAYGYTFGSGTRLTVV.

The chain is built from TRBV7-2 and TRBJ2-1; tentatively, D is TRBD2 (7 bases). The V end lost 2 bases, the J end lost 8 bases, and 16 bases lay between the germline ends. The length of the CDR3 is 15 residues. From germline, CDR1 is SGHTA and CDR2 FQGNSA. CDR3 protein: CASSLLAGARYEQFF. The CDR3, as DNA: TGTGCCAGCAGCTTACTGGCGGGGGCGCGTTATGAGCAGTTCTTC.

The rearrangement uses TRBV11-2 and TRBJ1-4; D gene uncertain. Germline CDR1 and CDR2: SGHAT and FQNNGV. The CDR3 length is 17 residues. With 1 base removed from V and 7 bases from J, the gap between germline ends came to 19 bases. The CDR3 region is CASSLATDPGWSEKLFF. The CDR3 DNA sequence: TGTGCCAGCAGCTTAGCGACGGATCCCGGGTGGAGTGAAAAACTGTTTTTT.

This clone occurred a few times. The chain employs TRBV4-1 and TRBJ2-6; D gene unclear. CDR1 and CDR2 from the germline V gene are MGHRA and YSYEKL. Trimming pared 10 bases from V and 2 bases from J, leaving 6 bases between. The length of the CDR3 is 12 residues. CDR3: CATLAGANVLTF. Written as DNA, the CDR3 is TGCGCCACGTTAGCTGGGGCCAACGTCCTGACTTTC.

V usage is TRBV19 and J usage is TRBJ2-1; TRBD2 might be the D (5 bases). Germline V gives CDR1 LNHDA, CDR2 SQIVND (reference sequence). The CDR3 is 15 residues long. Deletions cut 4 bases from V and 7 bases from J, with 17 bases between. The CDR3, as DNA: TGTGCCAGTAGTAAATTGGCGAACGGGATAAATGAGCAGTTCTTC. Translating gives CASSKLANGINEQFF.

The V call is TRBV9, the J call TRBJ2-1; 7 positions match TRBD1. Germline V gene data show CDR1 as SGDLS and CDR2 as YYNGEE. Germline trimming cut 4 bases from V and 2 bases from J; bases unmatched to any gene: 9. This CDR3 is 16 amino acids long. The DNA for the CDR3 is TGTGCCAGCAGCCCCAGGGGACAGACGGCCTACAATGAGCAGTTCTTC. It is translated as CASSPRGQTAYNEQFF.

This chain links TRBV12-3 or TRBV12-4 with TRBJ1-2, with D uncertain. This CDR3 is built from 10 residues. V dropped 6 bases and J dropped 6 bases, with 5 bases sitting between them. The DNA for the CDR3 is TGTGCCAGCAGCGGAGATGGCTACACCTTC. Its translation: CASSGDGYTF.

The chain is built from TRBV20-1 and TRBJ2-5; 7 nucleotides agree with TRBD2. This CDR3 has 13 residues. In germline, CDR1 is DFQATT, CDR2 SNEGSKA (reference sequence). With 3 bases clipped from V and 2 bases from J, the junction kept 3 bases outside the gene matches. The CDR3 here is CSASLAVQETQYF. CDR3 in DNA: TGCAGTGCTAGTCTAGCGGTACAAGAGACCCAGTACTTC.